This T cell receptor beta chain originates from a study of blood T cells in healthy people across ages. Broader study findings: TCR beta diversity tracked closely with naive T cell percentage. Reliance upon unsorted PBMCs precluded definitive naive versus antigen-experienced comparison.

Alongside a J-beta primer mix, a sample-barcoded 5' primer served in a second PCR lasting about 6 to 11 cycles. TCRdb processed the 5' RACE reads anew with MiXCR; each CDR3 protein has one entry. The sample yields 660,000 or so distinct CDR3 sequences, roughly three fifths seen once. Looked up from germline, CDR1 is MNHNY and CDR2 is SVGAGI (reference sequence). Trimming removed 5 bases from V and 1 base from J, with 9 bases in between. CDR3 length: 14 amino acids. Comments on this clonotype: Its antigen remains unknown.

The chain uses TRBV6-6 and TRBJ1-5; possible D gene TRBD1, 5 bases. Sequenced: blood. This TCR was recovered from a man in his fifties or sixties in good health. The CDR3 DNA reads TGTGCCAGCAGTGGCCGGGACAGCAATCAGCCCCAGCATTTT. It is translated as CASSGRDSNQPQHF.